The 8 T cell receptor beta chains presented below share a single source sample, sequenced in a study of cytomegalovirus exposure and HLA in healthy donors. The table came from immunoSEQ multiplex PCR; TCRdb's copy has only in-frame clones and leaves some out. The sample has 250,000 to 300,000 clones; around 89% are singletons. Sequencing input: PBMCs. These receptors were taken from a woman younger than 35 in good health and CMV-seronegative.

This clone was recorded a few times. The chain recombines TRBV11-2 with TRBJ2-1; D uncertain. V gave up 3 bases and J gave up 2 bases, with 5 bases separating them. The germline V gene has CDR1 SGHAT and CDR2 FQNNGV. The CDR3 is 13 amino acids. The CDR3 spells CASSFSAYNEQFF. As DNA, the CDR3 is TGTGCCAGCAGCTTTTCAGCCTACAATGAGCAGTTCTTC.

This chain uses TRBV5-1 with TRBJ1-1, with D possibly being TRBD1 (5 bases). V was shortened by 1 base and J by 3 bases, with 10 bases between the two germline ends. The germline gives CDR1 SGHRS, CDR2 YFSETQ. CDR3 size: 14 residues. CDR3 sequence: CASSLSRDDTEAFF. The CDR3 DNA is TGCGCCAGCAGCTTGTCCAGGGATGACACTGAAGCTTTCTTT.

The J gene is TRBJ2-7, the V gene TRBV27, with 8 nucleotides matching TRBD1. Trimming cost V 4 bases and J 3 bases; bases outside gene matches: 2. The CDR3 sequence is 13 residues long. Germline V gene sequence: CDR1 MNHEY, CDR2 SMNVEV (reference sequence). CDR3 nucleotide sequence: TGTGCCAGCAGTTCAGGACAGGGCTACGAGCAGTACGTC. Translation gives CASSSGQGYEQYV.

This clone was recorded a few times. The chain recombines TRBV6-1 with TRBJ1-6; possibly TRBD1 for D (5 bases). The CDR3 covers 11 residues. Per the germline V gene, CDR1 is MNHNS and CDR2 is SASEGT. V was trimmed by 7 bases and J by 13 bases, leaving 11 bases between them. Here the CDR3 reads CASTPGIPLHF. The CDR3, as DNA: TGTGCCAGCACTCCAGGGATTCCCCTCCACTTT.

The gene calls are TRBV5-1 and TRBJ2-1, with TRBD2 matching 11 bases. The germline gives CDR1 SGHRS, CDR2 YFSETQ. There are 17 residues in the CDR3. V shed 1 base, J shed 7 bases, and the junction held 10 bases outside the gene matches. DNA of the CDR3: TGCGCCAGCAGCTTGATGGCTAGCGGGGGGCCGGGGAATGAGCAGTTCTTC. It codes for CASSLMASGGPGNEQFF.

The chain recombines TRBV25-1 with TRBJ1-2; TRBD1 agrees at 9 bases. V was pared by 3 bases and J by 2 bases, with 1 base of the junction left unmatched. This CDR3 has 14 amino acids. Per the germline V gene, CDR1 is MGHDK and CDR2 is SYGVNS. CDR3 amino acids: CASSDDRGNYGYTF. The CDR3 coding sequence is TGTGCCAGCAGTGATGACAGGGGGAACTATGGCTACACCTTC.

J is TRBJ2-3 and V is TRBV4-3, with a possible D match to TRBD1 (5 bases). This CDR3 region has 15 residues. CDR1 LGHNA and CDR2 YSLEER come from the germline V gene. V lost 0 bases, J lost 5 bases, and 12 bases lay in between. The CDR3 loop is CASSQEVLRGDTQYF. The CDR3 DNA follows: TGCGCCAGCAGCCAAGAGGTTCTAAGGGGAGATACGCAGTATTTT.

This clone was detected a few times. The chain uses TRBV4-2 and TRBJ2-7, with D possibly matching TRBD1 (6 bases). Germline lookup yields CDR1 LGHNA and CDR2 YNFKEQ. The CDR3 loop spans 11 amino acids. Trimming removed 8 bases at V and 6 bases at J, with 11 bases between. The CDR3 reads CASARGLEQYV. The CDR3 DNA follows: TGTGCCAGCGCCAGGGGTCTCGAGCAGTACGTC.